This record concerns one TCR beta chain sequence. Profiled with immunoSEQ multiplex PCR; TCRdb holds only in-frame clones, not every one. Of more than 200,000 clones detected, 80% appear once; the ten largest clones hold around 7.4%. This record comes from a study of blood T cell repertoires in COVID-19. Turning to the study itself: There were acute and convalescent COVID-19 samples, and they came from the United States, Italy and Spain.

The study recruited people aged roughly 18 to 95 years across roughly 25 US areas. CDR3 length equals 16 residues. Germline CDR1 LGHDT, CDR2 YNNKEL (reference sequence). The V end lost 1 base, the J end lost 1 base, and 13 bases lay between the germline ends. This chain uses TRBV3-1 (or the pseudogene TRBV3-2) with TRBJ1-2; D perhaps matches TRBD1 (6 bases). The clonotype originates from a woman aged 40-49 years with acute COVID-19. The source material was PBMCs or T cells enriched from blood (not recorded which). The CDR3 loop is CASSQASQGINYGYTF. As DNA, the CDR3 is TGTGCCAGCAGCCAAGCTTCCCAGGGGATTAACTATGGCTACACCTTC.